These 32 T cell receptor beta chains originate from one sample sequenced in a study of shared clonotypes between healthy human individuals. TCRdb's copy holds only in-frame clones and misses some; the assay was immunoSEQ multiplex PCR. The profile shows 600,000 or so clones, about 95% of them singletons. Naive CD8 cells lacked CD45RO, underwent positive selection for CCR7 and left out terminally differentiated effector memory CD45RA+ cells. Material: naive CD8+ T cells sorted from blood. These receptor sequences come from a woman in her twenties or thirties in good health.

The V and J genes are TRBV15 and TRBJ2-5; the match to TRBD2 covers 13 bases. The germline gives CDR1 LNHNV, CDR2 YYDKDF (reference sequence). The trim removed 3 bases at V and 4 bases at J, leaving 23 bases unmatched. This CDR3 has 22 amino acids. The CDR3 sequence is CATSSTTGTSGTSAWGPETQYF. For the CDR3, the DNA is TGTGCCACCAGCAGTACAACCGGGACTAGCGGGACATCTGCGTGGGGGCCAGAGACCCAGTACTTC.

J is TRBJ2-5 and V is TRBV7-8, with D unresolved. Germline V gene lookup returns CDR1 SGHVS and CDR2 FQNEAQ. This CDR3 is 15 amino acids long. Between the trimmed V and J ends, which lost 1 base and 2 bases, there was a span of 11 bases. CDR3 nucleotide sequence: TGTGCCAGCAGCTTAGAGCTACCATCTCAAGAGACCCAGTACTTC. It yields the protein CASSLELPSQETQYF.

In this sample, this clone turned up once. The J gene is TRBJ2-6, the V gene TRBV29-1; D is ambiguous. CDR1 SQVTM and CDR2 ANQGSEA come from the germline V gene. V was pared by 0 bases and J by 4 bases, with 10 bases between. This CDR3 has 15 residues. The DNA of the CDR3 is TGCAGCGTTGAAGATGTGGGGTTAGGGGCCAACGTCCTGACTTTC. Its translation: CSVEDVGLGANVLTF.

CDR3 residues: CTSSLRSRGMNYGYTF. CDR3 DNA: TGCACCAGCAGCCTAAGGTCGCGGGGTATGAACTATGGCTACACCTTC. The chain links TRBV1 to TRBJ1-2. TRBV1 is given as a pseudogene. The CDR3 sequence is 16 residues long.

A word on this clone: This sample includes further DNA sequences coding for the same CDR3. This rearrangement joins TRBV28 to TRBJ2-5, with D maybe TRBD2 (6 bases). V dropped 4 bases and J dropped 1 base, with 7 bases sitting between them. CDR1 is MDHEN and CDR2 is SYDVKM in the germline V gene. The CDR3 consists of 13 residues. The DNA of the CDR3 is TGTGCCAGCAGTTCCGGGGGCCAAGAGACCCAGTACTTC. It codes for CASSSGGQETQYF.

The rearrangement joins TRBV6-4 to TRBJ1-2; D remains unclear. CDR1 is MRHNA, CDR2 SNTAGT, per germline. The V end lost 3 bases, the J end lost 4 bases, and 18 bases lay between the germline ends. This CDR3 is built from 16 residues. Written as DNA, the CDR3 is TGTGCCAGCAGTGATCGCCATCTCTTAGCATCCTATGGCTACACCTTC. This gives the protein CASSDRHLLASYGYTF.

The DNA of the CDR3 is TGTGCCAGCAGTGGGGGAACAGGGGCGCTATCCTACGAGCAGTACTTC. Its translation: CASSGGTGALSYEQYF. The chain joins TRBV27 to TRBJ2-7, with 7 bases matching TRBD1. V lost 5 bases and J lost 1; bases outside the gene matches: 11. There are 16 residues in the CDR3. Germline V CDR1 and CDR2: MNHEY, SMNVEV (reference sequence).

This chain joins TRBV2 and TRBJ2-7, with TRBD2 matching over 12 bases. The CDR3 extends over 18 amino acids. V shed 10 bases and J 1 base; nucleotides not matched to a gene: 17. Germline V gene data show CDR1 as SNHLY and CDR2 as FYNNEI. The DNA for the CDR3 is TGTGCCACCATAGGGAGACTAGCGGGAGATCTCCAATCCTACGAGCAGTACTTC. Residues: CATIGRLAGDLQSYEQYF.

This clone was seen once. The chain uses TRBV28 and TRBJ1-5; D ambiguous. There are 13 residues in the CDR3. Trimming cost V 7 bases and J 3 bases, with 10 bases left between them. The germline gives CDR1 MDHEN, CDR2 SYDVKM. In DNA, the CDR3 is TGTGCCAGCACCCTGTACGTCAATCAGCCCCAGCATTTT. The encoded protein is CASTLYVNQPQHF.

The V gene is TRBV9, the J gene TRBJ2-3, with D maybe TRBD2 (6 bases). CDR1 is SGDLS, CDR2 YYNGEE, per germline. V was trimmed by 1 base and J by 1 base, leaving 10 bases between them. The CDR3 length is 15 residues. CDR3 DNA: TGTGCCAGCAGCGTAAAGGCGGGGCGCACAGATACGCAGTATTTT. Translated, it gives CASSVKAGRTDTQYF. The full variable domain, with the rest looked up from reference TRBV9 and TRBJ2-3, is DSGVTQTPKHLITATGQRVTLRCSPRSGDLSVYWYQQSLDQGLQFLIQYYNGEERAKGNILERFSAQQFPDLHSELNLSSLELGDSALYFCASSVKAGRTDTQYFGPGTRLTVL.

This clone was recorded a few times. The chain combines TRBV6-1 with TRBJ1-1, with unresolved D. The V and J ends lost 1 base and 0 bases respectively, with 9 bases between them. The CDR3 loop spans 15 amino acids. Germline V gives CDR1 MNHNS, CDR2 SASEGT. This CDR3 is CASSEDRTVNTEAFF. In DNA form, the CDR3 reads TGTGCCAGCAGTGAAGACCGCACAGTGAACACTGAAGCTTTCTTT.

The chain recombines TRBV4-1 with TRBJ1-3; no definite D call. CDR1 and CDR2 from the germline V gene are MGHRA and YSYEKL. Trimming cost V 0 bases and J 14 bases, with 11 bases left between them. There are 12 residues in the CDR3. The CDR3 bases are TGCGCCAGCAGCCAAGACTTAAACCGAGTATATTTT. This translates into CASSQDLNRVYF.

V is TRBV11-1 and J is TRBJ1-5, with D uncertain. Trimming shortened V by 5 bases and J by 4 bases, and 9 bases separated the two germline ends. The CDR3 covers 13 residues. Germline V gene data show CDR1 as SGHAT and CDR2 as FQDESV (reference sequence). The CDR3 spells CASSQNLNQPQHF. The CDR3, as DNA: TGTGCCAGCAGCCAGAATCTTAATCAGCCCCAGCATTTT.

Details on this clone: Other DNA sequences in the same sample also yield this CDR3. CDR3 in DNA: TGTGCCAGTAGTCAGACAGGGTACGAGCAGTACTTC. Its protein product is CASSQTGYEQYF. The rearrangement joins TRBV19 to TRBJ2-7; 7 bases fit TRBD1. Looked up from germline, CDR1 is LNHDA and CDR2 is SQIVND (reference sequence). The CDR3 totals 12 residues. J gave up 4 bases and V 5 bases, and 2 bases lay outside the gene matches.

The V and J genes are TRBV29-1 and TRBJ2-1; 11 bases match TRBD2. Unmatched junction bases numbered 5, after V lost 6 bases and J lost 1 base. CDR3 length: 15 residues. Germline V gene lookup returns CDR1 SQVTM and CDR2 ANQGSEA. For the CDR3, the DNA is TGCAGCGTGGACGGGACTAGCGGTTCCTACAATGAGCAGTTCTTC. It specifies CSVDGTSGSYNEQFF.

The chain joins TRBV9 to TRBJ2-3; 10 positions agree with TRBD2. Unmatched junction bases numbered 9, after V lost 6 bases and J lost 5 bases. The V gene's germline CDR1 is SGDLS and CDR2 YYNGEE. The CDR3 runs to 15 residues. The CDR3, as DNA: TGTGCCAGCACCCCAGATGGACTAGCGGTAGATACGCAGTATTTT. Its protein product is CASTPDGLAVDTQYF.

The chain joins TRBV28 to TRBJ2-3; D remains ambiguous. Germline loops: CDR1 MDHEN, CDR2 SYDVKM. This CDR3 comprises 14 residues. V lost 7 bases and J lost 6, with 17 bases in between. The CDR3 loop reads CASTAPGMADTQYF. The CDR3 DNA reads TGTGCCAGCACTGCCCCCGGAATGGCGGATACGCAGTATTTT.

The CDR3 here is CASSLDLVTEREAGEQYF. Written as DNA, the CDR3 is TGTGCCAGCAGCTTAGATTTGGTTACTGAGCGGGAGGCGGGCGAGCAGTACTTC. The V and J genes are TRBV11-2 and TRBJ2-7, with 9 bases fitting TRBD2. Looked up from germline, CDR1 is SGHAT and CDR2 is FQNNGV. The J segment lost 6 bases and the V segment lost 0 bases, leaving 15 bases of the junction unmatched. This CDR3 region has 18 residues.

The chain couples TRBV18 to TRBJ1-2, with no clear D. Germline V gives CDR1 KGHSH, CDR2 LQKENI. The CDR3 spans 15 residues. Trimming stripped 0 bases from V and 2 bases from J, with 10 bases between. The CDR3: CASSPPEGLNYGYTF. CDR3 in DNA: TGTGCCAGCTCACCACCGGAGGGTTTGAACTATGGCTACACCTTC.

This chain connects TRBV19 to TRBJ2-1, with D possibly TRBD2 on 6 matching bases. This CDR3 is built from 14 residues. The V end was cut by 5 bases, the J end by 6 bases, with 14 bases between. Germline V lookup: CDR1 LNHDA, CDR2 SQIVND (reference sequence). The CDR3 DNA reads TGTGCCAGTAGTCCCCCAGCGGGCGGCAATGAGCAGTTCTTC. Protein: CASSPPAGGNEQFF.

The chain carries TRBV5-6 and TRBJ2-7; 8 bases are a match to TRBD2. The CDR3 sequence is 15 residues long. V was pared by 1 base and J by 0 bases, with 3 bases of the junction left unmatched. CDR1 SGHDT and CDR2 YYEEEE come from the germline V gene. CDR3 sequence (DNA): TGTGCCAGCAGCTTGCTGAGCGGGAGCTCCTACGAGCAGTACTTC. Protein sequence: CASSLLSGSSYEQYF.

A remark on this clone: This same CDR3 is encoded by further DNA sequences in the sample. V gene TRBV28 combines with J gene TRBJ2-1; 7 bases are a match to TRBD2. The CDR3 loop spans 16 amino acids. V shed 2 bases and J 4 bases; nucleotides not matched to a gene: 8. Germline V CDR1 and CDR2: MDHEN, SYDVKM. CDR3 DNA sequence: TGTGCCAGCAGTTTAGCGTCCGAGCGGGGTTACAATGAGCAGTTCTTC. It translates to CASSLASERGYNEQFF.

This clone appeared once. The V call is TRBV10-1, the J call TRBJ2-7; D unresolved. The ends were cut back, 2 bases at V and 0 bases at J, with 5 bases in the middle. CDR1 is WNHNN, CDR2 SYGVQD, per germline (reference sequence). This CDR3 contains 13 residues. The CDR3: CASSEDVSYEQYF. Here the CDR3 DNA reads TGCGCCAGCAGTGAGGATGTCTCCTACGAGCAGTACTTC.

The chain links TRBV27 to TRBJ1-1; D ambiguous. The germline V gene encodes CDR1 MNHEY and CDR2 SMNVEV (reference sequence). Trimming pared 2 bases from V and 4 bases from J, leaving 8 bases between. The CDR3 contains 13 residues. The CDR3 sequence: CASSLVGPTEAFF. The CDR3 DNA follows: TGTGCCAGCAGTTTAGTTGGTCCCACTGAAGCTTTCTTT.

Worth noting for this clone: Other DNA sequences in this specimen translate into the identical CDR3. The chain has TRBV30 and TRBJ1-5; D is unresolved. The CDR3 is 13 amino acids. The V end lost 0 bases, the J end lost 1 base, and 4 bases lay between the germline ends. The V gene's germline CDR1 is GTSNPN and CDR2 SVGIG (reference sequence). CDR3: CAWSVGSNQPQHF. As DNA, the CDR3 is TGTGCCTGGAGTGTAGGCAGCAATCAGCCCCAGCATTTT.

V usage is TRBV4-1 and J usage is TRBJ2-7; D call uncertain. This CDR3 contains 15 residues. CDR1 is MGHRA and CDR2 is YSYEKL in the germline V gene. Trimming cost V 0 bases and J 3 bases, with 12 bases left between them. CDR3 sequence (DNA): TGCGCCAGCAGCCAAGATTCGGGTAACAGCTACGAGCAGTACTTC. Its protein is CASSQDSGNSYEQYF.

In its sample, this clone was seen once. In the same sample, other DNA sequences code for this CDR3. V and J are TRBV5-4 and TRBJ2-5; D gene unclear. The CDR3 has 11 residues. Trimming took 5 bases from V and 5 from J, leaving 7 bases between them. Germline values: CDR1 SGHNT, CDR2 YYREEE (reference sequence). DNA of the CDR3: TGTGCCAGCAGTTCAGTGGAGACCCAGTACTTC. Translated: CASSSVETQYF.

The rearrangement links TRBV4-1 to TRBJ2-5, with D perhaps TRBD1 (5 bases). This CDR3 is 11 amino acids long. Germline values: CDR1 MGHRA, CDR2 YSYEKL. Trimming cost V 3 bases and J 9 bases, with 8 bases left between them. Here the CDR3 reads CASSQGLAQYF. The CDR3 nucleotides read TGCGCCAGCAGCCAGGGGCTAGCCCAGTACTTC.

The chain has TRBV15 and TRBJ2-1, with TRBD2 matching 7 bases. The CDR3 is 14 residues long. The V and J ends lost 0 bases and 10 bases, in that order; junction bases with no gene match: 6. Germline CDR1 reads LNHNV; CDR2 reads YYDKDF (reference sequence). CDR3 in DNA: TGTGCCACCAGCAGAGAAACGGGACTAACAGAGCAGTTCTTC. Amino acid sequence: CATSRETGLTEQFF. The variable domain in full, completed from reference TRBV15 and TRBJ2-1, reads DAMVIQNPRYQVTQFGKPVTLSCSQTLNHNVMYWYQQKSSQAPKLLFHYYDKDFNNEADTPDNFQSRRPNTSFCFLDIRSPGLGDTAMYLCATSRETGLTEQFFGPGTRLTVL.

The rearrangement uses TRBV29-1 and TRBJ1-2; D is unclear. Trimming removed 4 bases at V and 5 bases at J, with 8 bases between. CDR3 length equals 11 residues. Germline V lookup: CDR1 SQVTM, CDR2 ANQGSEA. Here the CDR3 reads CSVAAAYGYTF. The CDR3 coding sequence is TGCAGCGTTGCAGCAGCTTATGGCTACACCTTC.

In its sample, this clone was seen once. The rearrangement joins TRBV10-3 to TRBJ2-1; no clear D. The CDR3 totals 14 residues. Germline V gene lookup returns CDR1 ENHRY and CDR2 SYGVKD. V lost 2 bases and J lost 3, with 8 bases in between. The CDR3 spells CAISEAAGYNEQFF. For the CDR3, the DNA is TGTGCCATCAGTGAGGCTGCAGGCTACAATGAGCAGTTCTTC.

The V call is TRBV4-1, the J call TRBJ2-5; D perhaps matches TRBD2 (7 bases). V shed 5 bases and J shed 11 bases, with 24 bases lying between them. From germline, CDR1 is MGHRA and CDR2 YSYEKL. The CDR3 covers 15 residues. Here the CDR3 reads CASSARGPDLREQYF. The CDR3 region has the DNA TGCGCCAGCAGCGCCAGGGGACCGGATCTGCGGGAGCAGTACTTC.